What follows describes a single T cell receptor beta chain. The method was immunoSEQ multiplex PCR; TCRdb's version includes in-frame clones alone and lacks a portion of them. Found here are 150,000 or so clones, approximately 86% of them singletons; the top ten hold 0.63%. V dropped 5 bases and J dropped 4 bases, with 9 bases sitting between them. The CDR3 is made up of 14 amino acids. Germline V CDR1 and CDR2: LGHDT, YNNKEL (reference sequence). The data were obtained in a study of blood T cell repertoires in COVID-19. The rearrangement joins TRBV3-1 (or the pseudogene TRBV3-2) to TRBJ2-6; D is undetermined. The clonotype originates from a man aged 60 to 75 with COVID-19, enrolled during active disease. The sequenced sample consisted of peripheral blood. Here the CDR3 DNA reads TGTGCCAGCAGCTTTGCACTAGGGGCCAACGTCCTGACTTTC. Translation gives CASSFALGANVLTF.